The present entry profiles one TCR beta chain with its context. This clone was seen more than once but under ten times. What this receptor recognizes is not known. No qualities accompany the bases; no much larger clone lies one base away. The donors were healthy, HIV-negative adults with no recently reported acute infections or vaccinations. All donors were Caucasian adults living in Nashville, Tennessee, USA. CD4+ T cells were enriched by magnetic negative selection, after which naive cells were positively selected on CD45RA and the negative fraction was taken as the memory subset. After blood collection by leukapheresis, PBMCs were isolated using Ficoll-Histopaque density gradient centrifugation and then cryopreserved in the vapor phase of liquid nitrogen. Analytical flow cytometry was used to check the purity and quantity of every magnetically sorted T cell population. Genomic DNA was isolated from every sorted fraction and measured by UV absorbance on a Nanodrop 2000c.

This sample was included in a study of shared clonotypes between healthy human individuals (TCRdb year 2020). Turning to the overall study: Three men and two women, aged 18 to 49 years, made up the cohort. Between about 0.85 and 8.9 billion PBMCs per donor were obtained by leukapheresis. To increase sequencing depth and limit assay-specific biases, TCR repertoire library preparation and sequencing were carried out by different laboratories using diverse techniques. The study deeply sequenced blood TCR repertoires of 5 or 6 healthy adults to estimate repertoire size and the extent of clonotype sharing between individuals. For each donor, three plates each were used for CD4 naive and CD4 memory, two plates were used for CD8 naive, and one plate was used for CD8 memory.

The paper's findings and limits, for the study overall: Naive subsets generally had larger estimated clonotype richness than memory subsets. Because the study included only a small number of donors, the genetic and exposure-history diversity represented was limited. Sampling was limited to blood, and TCR repertoires in tissue likely differ from TCR repertoires in blood. Pairwise subsampling indicated that sequencing depth was expected to affect the degree of clonotype sharing among donors. Compared with non-shared clonotypes, clonotypes shared by all four sorted-subset donors had higher generation probabilities. Incomplete sequencing was indicated by rarefaction of sorted-subset datasets, despite the large sequencing depth. About 5% of naive CD4, more than 3% of naive CD8, around 2.3% of memory CD4, and 0.4% of memory CD8 clonotypes were shared across a handful of donors.

Using the deep immunoSEQ assay, TCR CDR3 regions were amplified from genomic DNA by multiplex PCR. Extracted genomic DNA from each cell subset was distributed evenly across all wells of several immunoSEQ 96-well plates, and each plate was treated as a replicate. Each replicate PCR for sorted subsets received about 180 ng genomic DNA, equal to tens of thousands of T cell genomes. The purified libraries were quantified using a Qubit 3.0 fluorometer, sized with a Bioanalyzer 2100, and then quantified again using the KAPA Library Quantification kit. Every immunoSEQ 96-well plate was sequenced on a separate single-read 150-cycle Illumina NextSeq 550 flow cell. Turning to the authors' computational methods: The immunoSEQ output contained only junctional sequences without quality scores, so filtering could not match that applied to full-length reads. To assign V/J genes and CDR3, sequences were annotated against IMGT germline references using PyIR, a Python wrapper for IgBLAST v1.9. Any read was removed if the V/J assignment was weak (E-value above 1e-6), the CDR3 was missing, or the read contained stop codons, out-of-frame junctions, or ambiguous translated residues. V3J clonotypes were defined as sequences sharing the same inferred V gene, J gene, and CDR3 amino acid sequence. Percentage overlap between repertoires was calculated by dividing the number of shared unique clonotypes by the size of the smaller repertoire. Richness of each repertoire was evaluated using RTK rarefaction, the Chao1 estimator, and Recon v2.1 estimates of unobserved clonotypes. Generation probabilities were computed with OLGA for all TCRbeta clonotypes obtained by the gDNA method from four donors. Here the immuneACCESS table is served through TCRdb, limited to in-frame sequences with V and J called. Missing clones are a known gap in these copies; in checked studies unresolved V genes cover under half, and the rest lacks a known reason. V, J and clone size were drawn from that table, and D and trimming were deduced from the DNA. In all, the sample holds 900,000 to 1,200,000 clones, and around 78% of those were seen once. 0.55% to 0.7% of the sample belongs to the ten largest clones.

The CDR3 numbers 14 residues from cysteine through phenylalanine. Kept here is only the CDR3 DNA, which spans 42 bases and is read in frame from base 1. Germline trimming amounts to 1 base on V and 9 bases on J, with 9 as the count of junction bases outside the gene matches. Taken from the germline V gene, the CDR1 and CDR2 loops are SGHVS and FQNEAQ. The V gene is TRBV7-8 and the J gene is TRBJ2-7; 7 bases in the middle match TRBD1. The sequence came from a man between 18 and 29 years old in good health. Some clones in this sample may be carry-over from other donors' samples. Sample: memory CD4+ T cells from PBMCs. This specimen's cell subset or site label, per the study, means: CD45RA-negative fraction. The nucleotide sequence reads as follows: TGTGCCAGCAGCTTAGGGACAGGTACAGTGAGGCAGTACTTC. It translates to CASSLGTGTVRQYF.